These T cell receptor beta chains were read from a single sample in a study of spatial heterogeneity in lung cancer. TCRdb processed the 5' RACE reads anew with MiXCR; each CDR3 protein has one entry. Counted here are over 15,000 distinct CDR3 sequences, over 15% occurring once; the ten biggest clones make up around 6%. Sample: PBMCs, taken at follow-up. All receptors come from a male donor with early-stage non-small cell lung cancer. CDR3s include the opening cysteine and the closing phenylalanine or tryptophan. D genes are given only for firm matches. Clone size is given for some rows only: seen once, a few or many times, or a class if the clone is expanded.

TGCAGTGCTACCCCAGAGCCCATGTCCTACGAGCAGTACTTC CSATPEPMSYEQYF - TRBJ2-7 - TRBV20-1
TGCAGTGCTAGTCTTCCGCAGGGTCGCAATCAGCCCCAGCATTTT CSASLPQGRNQPQHF - TRBJ1-5 many TRBV20-1
TGTGCCAGCAGCTTGACGGGCGGGGAAGAGACCCAGTACTTC CASSLTGGEETQYF - TRBJ2-5 - TRBV5-4
TGCAGTGCTAGAGGGGACACGAATTCACCCCTCCACTTT CSARGDTNSPLHF - TRBJ1-6 medium-sized TRBV20-1
TGTGCCAGCAGTGAAGCGCGCACAGCTTATAGCAATCAGCCCCAGCATTTT CASSEARTAYSNQPQHF - TRBJ1-5 few TRBV6-1
TGTGCCAGCTCACCACCCCCGACAGGGAGAGGAGATACGCAGTATTTT CASSPPPTGRGDTQYF TRBD1 TRBJ2-3 few TRBV18
TGTGCCAGCAGTTACTCGATAACAGGCAATCAGCCCCAGCATTTT CASSYSITGNQPQHF - TRBJ1-5 - TRBV6-2/TRBV6-3
TGTGCCACCGCCGGGACACATAATTCACCCCTCCACTTT CATAGTHNSPLHF - TRBJ1-6 - TRBV25-1
TGTGCCAGCAGCCAAGATGGTGCGGAGGAAGCTTTCTTT CASSQDGAEEAFF - TRBJ1-1 medium-sized TRBV3-1
TGCGCCAGCAGCAAGGGACTAGGCGATGAGCAGTTCTTC CASSKGLGDEQFF TRBD2 TRBJ2-1 - TRBV5-1
TGTGCCAGCAGTCCCGACAGGGTGCCTTACGAGCAGTACTTC CASSPDRVPYEQYF TRBD1 TRBJ2-7 once TRBV27
TGTGCCATCAGTGACGGGACCTTAGCTAACTATGGCTACACCTTC CAISDGTLANYGYTF - TRBJ1-2 - TRBV10-3
TGTACCACCAGTGATTTGGGACAGGGCACAGATACGCAGTATTTT CTTSDLGQGTDTQYF TRBD1 TRBJ2-3 - TRBV24-1
TGCAGTGCTATAAGGGGGTCCACAGATACGCAGTATTTT CSAIRGSTDTQYF - TRBJ2-3 - TRBV20-1
TGTGCCAGCAGGGGGGTGGGCAATCAGCCCCAGCATTTT CASRGVGNQPQHF - TRBJ1-5 few TRBV27
TGTGCCAGCAGCCAGGGGACAGGGCGGTTTTCGGTCCAGCCCCAGCATTTT CASSQGTGRFSVQPQHF TRBD1 TRBJ1-5 medium-sized TRBV7-2
TGTGCCAGCAGCGATGGGGAAGCCAAAAACATTCAGTACTTC CASSDGEAKNIQYF - TRBJ2-4 medium-sized TRBV11-2